This TCR beta chain is drawn from a study of a mutant IDH1 vaccine in newly diagnosed glioma. About the study: Weeks 1, 3, 5, 7, 11, 15, 19 and 23 were when patients received their eight vaccinations. Most patients had radiochemotherapy with temozolomide before enrollment; others had one alone.

Sequencing used immunoSEQ multiplex PCR; TCRdb keeps in-frame clones, though not all of them. The sample includes roughly 120,000 clones, 80% of them seen just once. The time point was: week 11, during vaccination. Doses comprised 300 ug of mutant IDH1 20-mer peptide each, plus topical imiquimod. CDR3 length: 15 amino acids. The V gene end was trimmed by 3 bases and the J gene end by 6 bases; junction bases not matched to a gene: 5. Germline V CDR1 and CDR2: MRHNA, SNTAGT. This clone was seen more than once but under ten times. Its matching antigen is unknown. This TCR was recovered from a man aged 40-49 years with glioma. The gene calls are TRBV6-4 and TRBJ2-1, with 10 bases aligning to TRBD2. Material: PBMCs, obtained from a glioma patient whose treatment included an IDH1 peptide vaccine. The CDR3 DNA reads TGTGCCAGCAGTGAAGCTAGCGGGGGACTCAATGAGCAGTTCTTC. Translation gives CASSEASGGLNEQFF.